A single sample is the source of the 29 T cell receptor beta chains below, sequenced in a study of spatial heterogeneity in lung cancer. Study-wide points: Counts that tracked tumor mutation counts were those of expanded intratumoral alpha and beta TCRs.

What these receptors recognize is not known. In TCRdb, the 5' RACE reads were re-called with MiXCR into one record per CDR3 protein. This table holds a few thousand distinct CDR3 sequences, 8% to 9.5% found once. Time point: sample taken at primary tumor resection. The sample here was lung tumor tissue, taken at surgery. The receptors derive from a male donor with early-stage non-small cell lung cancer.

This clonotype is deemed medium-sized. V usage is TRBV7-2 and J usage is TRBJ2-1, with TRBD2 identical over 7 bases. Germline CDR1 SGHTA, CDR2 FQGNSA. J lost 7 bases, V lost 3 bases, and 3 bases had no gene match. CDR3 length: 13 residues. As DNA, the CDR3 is TGTGCCAGCAGCTTGCCCGGGGGGAATGAGCAGTTCTTC. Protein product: CASSLPGGNEQFF.

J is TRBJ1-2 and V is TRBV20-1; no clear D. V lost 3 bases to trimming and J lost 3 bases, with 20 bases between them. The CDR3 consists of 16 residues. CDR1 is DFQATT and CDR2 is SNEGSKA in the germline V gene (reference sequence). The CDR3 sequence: CSASLPPSILDYGYTF. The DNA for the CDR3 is TGCAGTGCTAGTCTTCCCCCTAGTATCCTCGACTATGGCTACACCTTC.

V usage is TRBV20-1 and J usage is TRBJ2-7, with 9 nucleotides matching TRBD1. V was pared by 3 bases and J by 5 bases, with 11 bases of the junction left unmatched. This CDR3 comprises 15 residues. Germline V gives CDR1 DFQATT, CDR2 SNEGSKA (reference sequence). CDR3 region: CSARKAGQGDNEQYF. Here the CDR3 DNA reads TGCAGTGCTAGGAAAGCGGGACAGGGAGATAACGAGCAGTACTTC.

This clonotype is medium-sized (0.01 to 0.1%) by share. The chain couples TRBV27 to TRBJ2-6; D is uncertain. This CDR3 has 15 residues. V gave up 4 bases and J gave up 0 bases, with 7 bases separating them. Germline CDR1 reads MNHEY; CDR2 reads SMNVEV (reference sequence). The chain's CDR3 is CASSSKYSGANVLTF. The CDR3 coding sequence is TGTGCCAGCAGTTCCAAATACTCTGGGGCCAACGTCCTGACTTTC.

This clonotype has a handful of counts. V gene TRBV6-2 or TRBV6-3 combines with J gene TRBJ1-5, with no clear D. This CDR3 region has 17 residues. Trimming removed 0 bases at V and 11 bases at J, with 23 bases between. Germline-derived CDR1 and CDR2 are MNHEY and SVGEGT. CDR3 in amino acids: CASSYSSFRLPRSAQHF. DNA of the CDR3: TGTGCCAGCAGTTACTCGTCTTTCCGGCTCCCCAGGTCGGCCCAGCATTTT.

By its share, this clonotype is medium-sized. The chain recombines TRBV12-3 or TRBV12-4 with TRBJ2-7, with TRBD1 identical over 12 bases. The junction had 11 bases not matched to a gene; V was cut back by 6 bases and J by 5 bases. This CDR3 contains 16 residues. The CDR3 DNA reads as TGTGCCAGCAGCCCCTTTGTGGGACAGGGGGCCCACGAGCAGTACTTC. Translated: CASSPFVGQGAHEQYF.

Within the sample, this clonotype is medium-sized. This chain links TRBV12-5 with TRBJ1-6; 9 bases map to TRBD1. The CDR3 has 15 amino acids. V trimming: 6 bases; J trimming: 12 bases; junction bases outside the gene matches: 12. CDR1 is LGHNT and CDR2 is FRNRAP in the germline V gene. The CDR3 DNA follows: TGTGCTAGTGGAGTCGGGGACAGGGTGAGGGGACCCCTCCACTTT. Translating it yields CASGVGDRVRGPLHF. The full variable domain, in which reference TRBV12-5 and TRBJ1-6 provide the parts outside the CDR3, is DARVTQTPRHKVTEMGQEVTMRCQPILGHNTVFWYRQTMMQGLELLAYFRNRAPLDDSGMPKDRFSAEMPDATLATLKIQPSEPRDSAVYFCASGVGDRVRGPLHFGNGTRLTVT.

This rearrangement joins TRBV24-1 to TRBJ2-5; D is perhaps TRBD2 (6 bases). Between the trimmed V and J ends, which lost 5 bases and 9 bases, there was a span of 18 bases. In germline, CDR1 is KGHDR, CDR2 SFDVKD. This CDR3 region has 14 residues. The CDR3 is CATSVASAIVAQYF. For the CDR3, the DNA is TGTGCCACCAGTGTGGCTAGCGCCATTGTGGCCCAGTACTTC.

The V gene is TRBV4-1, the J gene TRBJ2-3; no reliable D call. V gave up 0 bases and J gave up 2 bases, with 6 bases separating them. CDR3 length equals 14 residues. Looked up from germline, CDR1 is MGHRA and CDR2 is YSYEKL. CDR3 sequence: CASSQDPATDTQYF. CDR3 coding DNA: TGCGCCAGCAGCCAAGATCCAGCCACAGATACGCAGTATTTT.

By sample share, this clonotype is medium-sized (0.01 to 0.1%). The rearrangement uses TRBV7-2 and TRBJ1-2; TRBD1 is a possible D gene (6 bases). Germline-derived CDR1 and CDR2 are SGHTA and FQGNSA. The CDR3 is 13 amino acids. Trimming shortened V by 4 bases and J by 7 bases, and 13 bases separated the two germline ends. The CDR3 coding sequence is TGTGCCAGCAGCTCAGCCAGGGGCATTGGCTACACCTTC. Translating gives CASSSARGIGYTF.

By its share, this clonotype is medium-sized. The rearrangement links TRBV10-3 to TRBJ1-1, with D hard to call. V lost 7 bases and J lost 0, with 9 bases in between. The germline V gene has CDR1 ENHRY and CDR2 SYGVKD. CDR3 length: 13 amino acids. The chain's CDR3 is CAIIERLNTEAFF. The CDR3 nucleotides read TGTGCCATCATAGAACGGCTGAACACTGAAGCTTTCTTT.

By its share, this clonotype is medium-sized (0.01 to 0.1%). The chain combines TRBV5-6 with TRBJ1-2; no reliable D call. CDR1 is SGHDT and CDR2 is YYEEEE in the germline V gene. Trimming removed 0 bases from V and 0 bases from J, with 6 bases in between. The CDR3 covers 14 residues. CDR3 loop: CASSLEWTNYGYTF. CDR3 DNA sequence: TGTGCCAGCAGCTTGGAGTGGACTAACTATGGCTACACCTTC.

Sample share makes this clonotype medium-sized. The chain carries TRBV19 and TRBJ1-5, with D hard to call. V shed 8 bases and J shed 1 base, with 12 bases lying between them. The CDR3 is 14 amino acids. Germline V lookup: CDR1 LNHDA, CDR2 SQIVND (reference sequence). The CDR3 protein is CASSRVVSNQPQHF. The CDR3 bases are TGTGCCAGTTCTCGGGTTGTAAGCAATCAGCCCCAGCATTTT. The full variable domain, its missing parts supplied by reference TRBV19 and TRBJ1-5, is DGGITQSPKYLFRKEGQNVTLSCEQNLNHDAMYWYRQDPGQGLRLIYYSQIVNDFQKGDIAEGYSVSREKKESFPLTVTSAQKNPTAFYLCASSRVVSNQPQHFGDGTRLSIL.

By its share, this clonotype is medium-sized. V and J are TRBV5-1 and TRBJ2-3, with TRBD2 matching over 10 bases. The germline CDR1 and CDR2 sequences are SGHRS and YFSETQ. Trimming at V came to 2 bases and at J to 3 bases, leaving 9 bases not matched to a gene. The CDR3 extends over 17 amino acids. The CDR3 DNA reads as TGCGCCAGCAGCTTAACCCCTAGCGGGAGTGCTACAGATACGCAGTATTTT. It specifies CASSLTPSGSATDTQYF. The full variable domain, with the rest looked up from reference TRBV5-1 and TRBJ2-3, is KAGVTQTPRYLIKTRGQQVTLSCSPISGHRSVSWYQQTPGQGLQFLFEYFSETQRNKGNFPGRFSGRQFSNSRSEMNVSTLELGDSALYLCASSLTPSGSATDTQYFGPGTRLTVL.

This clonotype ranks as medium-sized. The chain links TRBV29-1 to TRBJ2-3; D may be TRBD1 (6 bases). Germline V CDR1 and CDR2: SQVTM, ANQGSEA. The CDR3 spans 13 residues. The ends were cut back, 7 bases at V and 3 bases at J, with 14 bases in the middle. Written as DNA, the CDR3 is TGCAGCGCAATACAGGGTACTACAGATACGCAGTATTTT. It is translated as CSAIQGTTDTQYF.

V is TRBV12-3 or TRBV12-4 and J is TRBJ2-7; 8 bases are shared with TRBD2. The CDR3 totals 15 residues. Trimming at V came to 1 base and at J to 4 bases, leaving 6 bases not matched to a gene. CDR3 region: CASSLGSGGPYEQYF. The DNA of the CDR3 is TGTGCCAGCAGTTTAGGGTCGGGAGGGCCGTACGAGCAGTACTTC.

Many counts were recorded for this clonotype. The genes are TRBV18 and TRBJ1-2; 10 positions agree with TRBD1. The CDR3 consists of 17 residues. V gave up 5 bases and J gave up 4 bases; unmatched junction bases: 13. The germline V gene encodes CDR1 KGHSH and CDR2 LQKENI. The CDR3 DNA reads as TGTGCCAGCTCATCAAGACAGGGGGCCTCTAAGGGCTATGGCTACACCTTC. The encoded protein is CASSSRQGASKGYGYTF.

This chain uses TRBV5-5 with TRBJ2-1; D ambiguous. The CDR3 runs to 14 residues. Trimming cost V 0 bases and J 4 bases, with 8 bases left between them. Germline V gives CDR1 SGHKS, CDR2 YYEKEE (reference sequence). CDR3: CASSLATGYNEQFF. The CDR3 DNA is TGTGCCAGCAGCTTGGCTACCGGGTACAATGAGCAGTTCTTC.

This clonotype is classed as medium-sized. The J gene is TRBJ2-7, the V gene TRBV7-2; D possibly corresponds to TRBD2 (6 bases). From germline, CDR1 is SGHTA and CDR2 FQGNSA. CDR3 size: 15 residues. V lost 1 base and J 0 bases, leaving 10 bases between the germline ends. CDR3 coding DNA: TGTGCCAGCAGCTTAGGTAGCGGAGGCTCCTACGAGCAGTACTTC. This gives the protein CASSLGSGGSYEQYF. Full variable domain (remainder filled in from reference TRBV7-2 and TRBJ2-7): GAGVSQSPSNKVTEKGKDVELRCDPISGHTALYWYRQSLGQGLEFLIYFQGNSAPDKSGLPSDRFSAERTGGSVSTLTIQRTQQEDSAVYLCASSLGSGGSYEQYFGPGTRLTVT.

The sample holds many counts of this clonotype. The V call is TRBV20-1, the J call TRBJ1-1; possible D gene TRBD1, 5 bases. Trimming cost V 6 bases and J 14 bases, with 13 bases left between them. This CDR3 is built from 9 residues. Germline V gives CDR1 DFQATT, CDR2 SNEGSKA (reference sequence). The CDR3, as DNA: TGCAGTGCGGGGCCGTCGTCCTTCTTT. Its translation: CSAGPSSFF.

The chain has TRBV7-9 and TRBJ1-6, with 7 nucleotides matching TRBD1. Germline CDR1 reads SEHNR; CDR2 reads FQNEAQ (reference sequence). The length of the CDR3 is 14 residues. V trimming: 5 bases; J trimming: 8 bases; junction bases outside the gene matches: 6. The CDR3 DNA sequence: TGTGCCAGCAGCCGCGGGACAGTGGATTCACCCCTCCACTTT. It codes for CASSRGTVDSPLHF.

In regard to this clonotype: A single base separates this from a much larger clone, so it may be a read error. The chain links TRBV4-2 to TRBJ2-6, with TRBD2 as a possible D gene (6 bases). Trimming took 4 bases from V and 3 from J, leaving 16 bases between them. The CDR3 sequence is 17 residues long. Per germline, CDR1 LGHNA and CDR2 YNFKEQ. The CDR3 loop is CASSRDGDSNGANVLTF. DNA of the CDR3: TGTGCCAGCAGCCGAGATGGGGACTCCAATGGGGCCAACGTCCTGACTTTC.

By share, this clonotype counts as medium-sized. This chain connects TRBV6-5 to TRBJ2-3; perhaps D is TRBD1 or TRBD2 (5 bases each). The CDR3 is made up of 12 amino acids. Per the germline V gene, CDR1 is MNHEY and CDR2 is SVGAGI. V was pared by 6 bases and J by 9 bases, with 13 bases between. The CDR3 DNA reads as TGTGCCAGCAGCAGGACCAGGGAGACGCAGTATTTT. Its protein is CASSRTRETQYF.

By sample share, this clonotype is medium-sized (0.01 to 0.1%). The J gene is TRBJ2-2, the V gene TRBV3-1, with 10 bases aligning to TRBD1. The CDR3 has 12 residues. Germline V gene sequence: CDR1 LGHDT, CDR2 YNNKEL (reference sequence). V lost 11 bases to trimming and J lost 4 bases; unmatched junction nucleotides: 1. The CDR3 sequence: CAGQGVTGELFF. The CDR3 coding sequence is TGTGCCGGACAGGGGGTCACCGGGGAGCTGTTTTTT.

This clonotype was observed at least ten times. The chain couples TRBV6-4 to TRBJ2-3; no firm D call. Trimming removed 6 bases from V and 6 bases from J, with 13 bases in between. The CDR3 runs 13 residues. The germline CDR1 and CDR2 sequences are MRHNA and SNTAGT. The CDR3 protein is CASSPAETDTQYF. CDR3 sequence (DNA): TGTGCCAGCAGCCCCGCGGAGACGGATACGCAGTATTTT.

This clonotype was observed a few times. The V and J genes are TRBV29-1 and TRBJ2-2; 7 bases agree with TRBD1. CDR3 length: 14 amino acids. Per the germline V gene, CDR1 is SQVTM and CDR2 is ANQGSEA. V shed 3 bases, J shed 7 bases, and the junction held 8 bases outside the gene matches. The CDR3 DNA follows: TGCAGCGTTGACGGCAGGGGGAAGAACGGGGAGCTGTTTTTT. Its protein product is CSVDGRGKNGELFF.

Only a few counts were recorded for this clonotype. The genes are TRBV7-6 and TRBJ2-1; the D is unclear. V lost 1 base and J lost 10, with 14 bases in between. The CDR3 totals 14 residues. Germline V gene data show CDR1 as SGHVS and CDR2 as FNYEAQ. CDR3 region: CASSLGDWVLEQFF. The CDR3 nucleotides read TGTGCCAGCAGCTTAGGAGACTGGGTATTGGAGCAGTTCTTC.

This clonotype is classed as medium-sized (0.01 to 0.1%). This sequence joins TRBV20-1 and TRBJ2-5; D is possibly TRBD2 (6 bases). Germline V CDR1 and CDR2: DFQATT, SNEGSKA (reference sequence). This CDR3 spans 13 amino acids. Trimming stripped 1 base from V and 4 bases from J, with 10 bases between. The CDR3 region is CSARGLGRETQYF. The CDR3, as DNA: TGCAGTGCTAGAGGACTAGGACGAGAGACCCAGTACTTC.

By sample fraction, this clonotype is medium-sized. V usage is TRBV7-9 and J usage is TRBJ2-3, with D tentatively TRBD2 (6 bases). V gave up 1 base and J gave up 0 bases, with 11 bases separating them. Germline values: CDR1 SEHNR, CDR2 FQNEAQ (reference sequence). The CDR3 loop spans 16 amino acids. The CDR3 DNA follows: TGTGCCAGCAGCTTAGTTATGGCGGGGAGCACAGATACGCAGTATTTT. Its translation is CASSLVMAGSTDTQYF.